This T cell receptor beta chain was captured in a study of T-cell memory formation after mild COVID-19. Study in general: TCR clustering was largely donor specific.

TCRdb independently ran MiXCR on the 5' RACE reads; one entry per CDR3 protein. Of hundreds of thousands of distinct CDR3 sequences listed, 25% to 30% are singletons. V was trimmed by 4 bases and J by 0 bases, leaving 13 bases between them. The CDR3 has 16 amino acids. Germline lookup yields CDR1 SGHRS and CDR2 YFSETQ. This clonotype was seen only a few times. Material: PBMCs or a T cell subset sorted from them (not recorded which). This receptor was identified in an adult woman who had mild COVID-19 (a few samples of this study predate the infection). Cell type and time point are not known. The chain couples TRBV5-1 to TRBJ2-2, with D perhaps matching TRBD1 or TRBD2 (5 bases each). In DNA form, the CDR3 reads TGCGCCAGCAGCACAGCCGGGACGGCGAACACCGGGGAGCTGTTTTTT. This codes for CASSTAGTANTGELFF. Based on the CDR3 plus reference TRBV5-1 and TRBJ2-2, the full variable domain is KAGVTQTPRYLIKTRGQQVTLSCSPISGHRSVSWYQQTPGQGLQFLFEYFSETQRNKGNFPGRFSGRQFSNSRSEMNVSTLELGDSALYLCASSTAGTANTGELFFGEGSRLTVL.